Listed below are T cell receptor beta chains from one sample, sequenced in a study of neurological immune-mediated disorders. MiXCR was run by TCRdb on the 5' RACE reads, yielding one entry per CDR3 protein. This table has about 95,000 distinct CDR3 sequences, roughly 3.5% appearing once. Material for sequencing was PBMCs. All receptors derive from a woman between 18 and 29 years old with multiple sclerosis. Both conserved end residues are part of each CDR3. The D gene is left open where the match is weak. Only part of the rows carry a size: once, few, many, or a class if the clone is expanded.

>TRBV4-1|many|TRBJ1-1|TRBD1
CASSQPRTGPNTEAFF
TGCGCCAGCAGCCAACCCCGGACAGGGCCGAACACTGAAGCTTTCTTT
>TRBV5-1|many|TRBJ2-3|TRBD2
CASSLIAGGRVTDTQYF
TGCGCCAGCAGCTTAATAGCGGGAGGGCGGGTCACAGATACGCAGTATTTT
>TRBV15|many|TRBJ1-2|.
CATSRVDRNYGYTF
TGTGCCACCAGCAGAGTAGACAGAAACTATGGCTACACCTTC
>TRBV20-1|many|TRBJ2-1|TRBD1
CSARDHYTGAVFF
TGCAGTGCTAGGGATCACTACACAGGGGCGGTTTTCTTC
>TRBV29-1|many|TRBJ1-1|.
CSVPVGGTEAFF
TGCAGCGTCCCGGTGGGAGGTACTGAAGCTTTCTTT
>TRBV20-1|many|TRBJ1-2|TRBD1
CSASLGTGLNYGYTF
TGCAGTGCTAGCTTAGGGACAGGGCTTAACTATGGCTACACCTTC
>TRBV5-1|many|TRBJ1-5|.
CASSLASAPWGNQPQHF
TGCGCCAGCAGCTTGGCCTCGGCCCCCTGGGGCAATCAGCCCCAGCATTTT
>TRBV5-5|many|TRBJ2-7|TRBD1
CASSWDRVTGAYEQYF
TGTGCCAGCAGCTGGGACCGGGTGACAGGGGCTTACGAGCAGTACTTC
>TRBV5-1|many|TRBJ2-6|.
CASSFQGAINSGANVLTF
TGCGCCAGCAGCTTTCAGGGCGCGATCAACTCTGGGGCCAACGTCCTGACTTTC
>TRBV3-1|many|TRBJ2-7|TRBD1
CASSQDAGQGMSYEQYF
TGTGCCAGCAGCCAAGATGCCGGACAGGGAATGTCCTACGAGCAGTACTTC
>TRBV20-1|many|TRBJ2-7|TRBD1
CSASRQGAGGRTYEQYF
TGCAGTGCTTCCCGACAGGGGGCTGGCGGGAGGACTTACGAGCAGTACTTC
>TRBV20-1|many|TRBJ2-5|TRBD2
CSARVLSSGRVKTQYF
TGCAGTGCTAGAGTTCTCTCTAGCGGGAGGGTAAAGACCCAGTACTTC
>TRBV29-1|many|TRBJ2-7|TRBD1
CSVEAGTGSYEQYF
TGCAGCGTTGAAGCCGGGACAGGGAGCTACGAGCAGTACTTC
>TRBV20-1|many|TRBJ2-7|.
CSARGDSTYEQYF
TGCAGTGCTAGGGGAGACAGCACCTACGAGCAGTACTTC
>TRBV20-1|many|TRBJ1-2|.
CSAFDSYGYTF
TGCAGTGCCTTCGATAGCTATGGCTACACCTTC
>TRBV3-1|.|TRBJ1-6|TRBD1
CASSQDGLTQTGFSPLHF
TGTGCCAGCAGCCAAGATGGGCTCACTCAGACAGGGTTTTCACCCCTCCACTTT
>TRBV9|many|TRBJ2-6|TRBD1
CASSASGTGVSGANVLTF
TGTGCCAGCAGCGCTTCCGGGACAGGCGTCTCTGGGGCCAACGTCCTGACTTTC
>TRBV7-2|many|TRBJ1-5|TRBD1
CASSLVGTGGSQPQHF
TGTGCCAGCAGCTTAGTAGGGACAGGGGGCAGCCAGCCCCAGCATTTT
>TRBV27|many|TRBJ2-7|.
CASSPINGLIYEQYF
TGTGCCAGCAGTCCCATCAACGGACTAATCTACGAGCAGTACTTC
>TRBV5-4|.|TRBJ2-2|TRBD1
CASSSQQGSNTGELFF
TGTGCCAGCAGCTCACAACAGGGGTCGAACACCGGGGAGCTGTTTTTT
>TRBV27|many|TRBJ2-3|.
CASSRSPTGTDTQYF
TGTGCCAGCAGTCGAAGCCCCACAGGCACAGATACGCAGTATTTT
>TRBV5-1|many|TRBJ2-1|.
CASSNAGALYNEQFF
TGCGCCAGCAGCAACGCAGGGGCCCTCTACAATGAGCAGTTCTTC
>TRBV5-1|many|TRBJ1-2|.
CASSSPGQSYGYTF
TGCGCCAGCAGCTCCCCGGGACAATCCTATGGCTACACCTTC
>TRBV29-1|many|TRBJ1-1|.
CSVERGTANTEAFF
TGCAGCGTTGAAAGAGGCACAGCGAACACTGAAGCTTTCTTT
>TRBV7-6|.|TRBJ2-3|.
CASSFADLDSDTQYF
TGTGCCAGCAGCTTTGCGGATCTTGATTCCGATACGCAGTATTTT
>TRBV12-3/TRBV12-4|many|TRBJ1-1|.
CASTRWGVRNTEAFF
TGTGCCAGCACCAGATGGGGAGTCCGGAACACTGAAGCTTTCTTT
>TRBV12-3/TRBV12-4|many|TRBJ2-1|.
CASSPRPRDEQFF
TGTGCCAGCAGTCCCCGACCCCGCGATGAGCAGTTCTTC
>TRBV2|many|TRBJ2-5|.
CASSRGGGTHVQETQYF
TGTGCCAGCAGTCGAGGAGGGGGGACACACGTCCAAGAGACCCAGTACTTC
>TRBV5-5|many|TRBJ2-2|.
CASSPHPDRNTGELFF
TGTGCCAGCAGCCCACATCCCGACAGGAACACCGGGGAGCTGTTTTTT
>TRBV5-1|many|TRBJ2-7|TRBD1
CASSPRTGPYEQYF
TGCGCCAGCAGCCCCCGGACAGGTCCCTACGAGCAGTACTTC
>TRBV4-1|many|TRBJ2-2|TRBD1
CASSLGQARGQVTGELFF
TGCGCCAGCAGCCTAGGACAGGCCAGGGGGCAAGTCACCGGGGAGCTGTTTTTT
>TRBV3-1|many|TRBJ2-7|.
CASSVDHSSYEQYF
TGTGCCAGCAGCGTAGACCACTCCTCCTACGAGCAGTACTTC
>TRBV20-1|many|TRBJ2-1|TRBD2
CSARWLAGGSNNEQFF
TGCAGTGCTAGATGGCTAGCGGGAGGTTCGAACAATGAGCAGTTCTTC
>TRBV6-6|many|TRBJ2-7|.
CASSTRSGRGSYEQYF
TGTGCCAGCAGTACCCGTTCGGGGCGGGGCTCCTACGAGCAGTACTTC
>TRBV7-9|many|TRBJ1-1|TRBD1
CASVPGGVRVNTEAFF
TGTGCCAGCGTCCCAGGGGGAGTTAGGGTGAACACTGAAGCTTTCTTT
>TRBV9|many|TRBJ2-1|.
CASSERQLSPKTNEQFF
TGTGCCAGCAGCGAACGACAGCTCTCCCCAAAAACCAATGAGCAGTTCTTC
>TRBV6-1|many|TRBJ1-5|.
CASSEQPYSNQPQHF
TGTGCCAGCAGTGAACAGCCCTATAGCAATCAGCCCCAGCATTTT
>TRBV20-1|many|TRBJ2-7|.
CSATPFSGPYEQYF
TGCAGTGCCACTCCATTTAGCGGTCCCTACGAGCAGTACTTC
>TRBV20-1|.|TRBJ2-5|.
CSARVPAQETQYF
TGCAGTGCTAGGGTTCCAGCCCAAGAGACCCAGTACTTC
>TRBV5-1|many|TRBJ1-1|TRBD1
CASKGGTANTEAFF
TGCGCCAGCAAGGGGGGGACAGCGAACACTGAAGCTTTCTTT
>TRBV20-1|many|TRBJ2-7|.
CSANPSSYEQYF
TGCAGTGCTAATCCTAGCAGCTACGAGCAGTACTTC
>TRBV12-3/TRBV12-4|many|TRBJ2-4|.
CASSWLPTREAKNIQYF
TGTGCCTCGTCTTGGTTACCGACTAGAGAAGCCAAAAACATTCAGTACTTC
>TRBV12-3/TRBV12-4|many|TRBJ2-2|.
CASSLDFTGELFF
TGTGCCAGCAGTTTAGACTTCACCGGGGAGCTGTTTTTT
>TRBV6-5|many|TRBJ1-4|TRBD1
CASSYTGGVEKLFF
TGTGCCAGCAGTTACACAGGGGGAGTGGAAAAACTGTTTTTT
>TRBV28|many|TRBJ1-6|TRBD1
CASSPAMGQGTISPLHF
TGTGCCAGCAGCCCCGCGATGGGACAGGGTACGATTTCACCCCTCCACTTT
>TRBV29-1|many|TRBJ2-5|TRBD1
CSFGQGLRETQYF
TGCAGCTTCGGACAGGGCTTACGAGAGACCCAGTACTTC
>TRBV6-6|many|TRBJ2-7|.
CASAPPPKAYEQYF
TGTGCCAGCGCCCCACCCCCTAAGGCCTACGAGCAGTACTTC
>TRBV29-1|many|TRBJ2-1|.
CSVDGRIYNEQFF
TGCAGCGTTGACGGGCGGATCTACAATGAGCAGTTCTTC
>TRBV19|.|TRBJ2-7|.
CASSMAVGLTEQYF
TGTGCCAGTAGTATGGCGGTGGGACTCACCGAGCAGTACTTC
>TRBV5-4|many|TRBJ1-1|.
CASSIQGNTEAFF
TGTGCCAGCAGCATTCAGGGGAACACTGAAGCTTTCTTT
>TRBV11-2|many|TRBJ2-3|.
CASSLGGAPQYF
TGTGCCAGCAGCTTAGGCGGGGCTCCCCAGTATTTT
>TRBV5-1|many|TRBJ1-2|.
CASSLEGGYTF
TGCGCCAGCAGCTTGGAAGGGGGCTACACCTTC
>TRBV5-1|many|TRBJ2-7|.
CASSLADGSYEQYF
TGCGCCAGCAGCTTGGCCGACGGGAGCTACGAGCAGTACTTC
>TRBV5-1|many|TRBJ2-7|.
CASSIDRNSYEQYF
TGCGCCAGCAGCATAGACAGGAACTCCTACGAGCAGTACTTC
>TRBV20-1|many|TRBJ2-3|TRBD2
CSASGAPSGSPDTQYF
TGCAGTGCCTCGGGGGCCCCTAGCGGGAGCCCCGATACGCAGTATTTT
>TRBV10-3|many|TRBJ2-1|.
CAISGGVDEQFF
TGTGCCATCAGTGGTGGGGTAGATGAGCAGTTCTTC